The 25 T cell receptor beta chains in this list originate from one sample, sequenced in a study of T cells in Graves' hyperthyroidism and ophthalmopathy. Regions amplified from RNA transcripts were the TCR beta CDR3 regions. With the HTBI primer set, the TCR CDR3 went through a first round of RT-PCR. TCRdb ran MiXCR on the multiplex PCR reads and lists one entry per CDR3 protein. Of 400,000 to 550,000 distinct CDR3 sequences listed, approximately 15% are singletons. The sample taken for sequencing was blood. Receptors were obtained from a woman under 30 with Graves' hyperthyroidism.

V usage is TRBV11-2 and J usage is TRBJ2-7; D not resolved. In germline, CDR1 is SGHAT, CDR2 FQNNGV. The CDR3 covers 13 residues. V was pared by 1 base and J by 3 bases, with 7 bases between. The CDR3 DNA reads as TGTGCCAGCAGCTTAGGGTCGTACTACGAGCAGTACGTC. Translated, it gives CASSLGSYYEQYV.

This clonotype was recorded many times. The rearrangement uses TRBV25-1 and TRBJ1-4; D remains unclear. CDR1 and CDR2 from the germline V gene are MGHDK and SYGVNS. This CDR3 is 14 amino acids long. Trimming left V 3 bases short and J 6 bases short, with 11 bases between. Written as DNA, the CDR3 is TGTGCCAGCAGTGATCGTGGGGTAGATGAAAAACTGTTTTTT. It yields the protein CASSDRGVDEKLFF.

The chain recombines TRBV9 with TRBJ2-1; perhaps D is TRBD1 or TRBD2 (5 bases each). Trimming stripped 4 bases from V and 9 bases from J, with 17 bases between. The V gene's germline CDR1 is SGDLS and CDR2 YYNGEE. This CDR3 has 14 amino acids. The DNA for the CDR3 is TGTGCCAGCAGCACGGACTTAGGGGCGGTTGAGCAGTTCTTC. Translating gives CASSTDLGAVEQFF.

This clonotype was counted at least ten times. The rearrangement uses TRBV3-1 and TRBJ1-6, with TRBD1 as a possible D gene (5 bases). The germline gives CDR1 LGHDT, CDR2 YNNKEL (reference sequence). The CDR3 spans 13 residues. Trimming took 5 bases from V and 16 from J, leaving 18 bases between them. The CDR3 sequence is CASSSGRDSSLHF. The CDR3 DNA sequence: TGTGCCAGCAGCTCCGGACGAGACAGTTCTCTCCACTTT.

This clonotype was detected many times. This sequence joins TRBV5-1 and TRBJ2-2, with a tentative D call TRBD1 (5 bases). The CDR3 sequence is 15 residues long. Germline V gives CDR1 SGHRS, CDR2 YFSETQ. Trimming pared 4 bases from V and 0 bases from J, leaving 10 bases between. The CDR3 loop is CASSADSPNTGELFF. The CDR3 nucleotides read TGCGCCAGCAGCGCCGACAGCCCGAACACCGGGGAGCTGTTTTTT.

This clonotype was counted at least ten times. The rearrangement links TRBV12-3 or TRBV12-4 to TRBJ2-1, with 14 bases fitting TRBD2. This CDR3 is built from 15 residues. The ends lost 6 bases at V and 7 bases at J; junction bases unmatched: 5. The CDR3 sequence is CASSPGTSGSNEQFF. The CDR3 nucleotides read TGTGCCAGCAGCCCGGGGACTAGCGGGAGTAATGAGCAGTTCTTC.

This clonotype was counted ten times or more. The rearrangement joins TRBV13 to TRBJ2-1, with 14 bases lining up with TRBD2. With 8 bases clipped from V and 4 bases from J, the junction kept 16 bases outside the gene matches. The CDR3 extends over 19 amino acids. The germline gives CDR1 PRHDT, CDR2 FYEKMQ (reference sequence). CDR3 sequence (DNA): TGTGCCAGCGCCCCATTTATATCGACTAGCGGGAGGGGTTACAATGAGCAGTTCTTC. Its translation: CASAPFISTSGRGYNEQFF.

This clonotype has a handful of counts. This chain joins TRBV18 and TRBJ2-2; possibly TRBD1 for D (5 bases). Trimming took 3 bases from V and 2 from J, leaving 16 bases between them. In germline, CDR1 is KGHSH, CDR2 LQKENI. This CDR3 comprises 17 residues. CDR3 loop: CASSPNARTPNTGELFF. In DNA, the CDR3 is TGTGCCAGCTCACCCAACGCAAGGACACCCAACACCGGGGAGCTGTTTTTT.

This clonotype occurred many times. The V and J genes are TRBV29-1 and TRBJ2-5; D gene uncertain. V shed 0 bases and J shed 5 bases, with 13 bases lying between them. Germline V CDR1 and CDR2: SQVTM, ANQGSEA. This CDR3 has 14 amino acids. CDR3 amino acids: CSVEDSVAWETQYF. CDR3 DNA sequence: TGCAGCGTTGAAGACTCGGTGGCCTGGGAGACCCAGTACTTC.

At least ten counts were recorded for this clonotype. The genes are TRBV27 and TRBJ2-7, with 8 positions matching TRBD2. Germline V lookup: CDR1 MNHEY, CDR2 SMNVEV (reference sequence). CDR3 length equals 16 residues. After removal of 5 bases from V and 1 base from J, the junction contained 10 bases not matched to a gene. This CDR3 reads CASSPRASGSSYEQYV. The CDR3 DNA reads as TGTGCCAGCAGTCCCCGAGCAAGCGGGAGTTCCTACGAGCAGTACGTC.

This clonotype was found a few times. The chain carries TRBV29-1 and TRBJ2-7; possibly TRBD1 or TRBD2 for D (6 bases each). With 4 bases removed from V and 7 bases from J, the gap between germline ends came to 11 bases. CDR1 and CDR2 from the germline V gene are SQVTM and ANQGSEA. The CDR3 totals 11 residues. The CDR3 loop reads CSVGQAGEQYF. The DNA for the CDR3 is TGCAGCGTTGGACAGGCGGGAGAGCAGTACTTC.

In regard to this clonotype: A junction boundary mismatches the germline segment, possibly from a read error. The chain joins TRBV14 to TRBJ1-1, with no clear D. The germline V gene encodes CDR1 SGHDN and CDR2 FVKESK. The CDR3 sequence is 12 residues long. The CDR3 region has the DNA TGTGCCGGCAGCCAAGATCAGTATGGGGCTTTCTTT. As protein: CAGSQDQYGAFF.

This clonotype was seen many times. The chain combines TRBV12-3 or TRBV12-4 with TRBJ1-2; TRBD1 matches 8 bases. This CDR3 has 12 amino acids. With V trimmed by 5 bases and J by 8 bases, 4 bases remained unmatched. The CDR3 DNA sequence: TGTGCCAGCAGTGGACAGGGCGGGGGCTACACCTTC. Its translation is CASSGQGGGYTF.

In this sample, this clonotype turned up many times. The rearrangement joins TRBV28 to TRBJ1-1; D is undetermined. The CDR3 has 14 amino acids. CDR1 and CDR2 from the germline V gene are MDHEN and SYDVKM. The V end lost 8 bases, the J end lost 1 base, and 14 bases lay between the germline ends. CDR3 sequence reads: CASPGRHSNTEAFF. The CDR3 nucleotides read TGTGCCAGCCCTGGGAGGCACTCGAACACTGAAGCTTTCTTT.

This clonotype was recorded at least ten times. The rearrangement joins TRBV9 to TRBJ2-5, with a possible D match to TRBD1 (5 bases). Germline assignment: CDR1 SGDLS and CDR2 YYNGEE. This CDR3 contains 14 residues. V was clipped by 5 bases and J by 3 bases, with 14 bases between them. Written as DNA, the CDR3 is TGTGCCAGCAGTAGGTCGCAGACAGAAGAGACCCAGTACTTC. Translating it yields CASSRSQTEETQYF.

This clonotype has just a few counts. This chain joins TRBV29-1 and TRBJ2-1; D is uncertain. Trimming stripped 1 base from V and 0 bases from J, with 10 bases between. The CDR3 runs to 15 residues. Per germline, CDR1 SQVTM and CDR2 ANQGSEA. The CDR3 protein is CSVEVTGSSYNEQFF. CDR3 nucleotides: TGCAGCGTTGAAGTCACTGGAAGCTCCTACAATGAGCAGTTCTTC.

With respect to this clonotype: A clone one base away is much larger, so this may be a read error. This sequence joins TRBV19 and TRBJ1-6; D unresolved. The germline V gene has CDR1 LNHDA and CDR2 SQIVND (reference sequence). The CDR3 runs to 14 residues. CDR3: CATSDGRDNSPVHF. As DNA, the CDR3 is TGTGCCACCTCGGACGGAAGAGATAATTCACCCGTCCACTTT.

This clonotype was detected only a few times. The V and J genes are TRBV11-3 and TRBJ2-7; D might be TRBD1 (6 bases). CDR1 is SGHNT, CDR2 YENEEA, per germline. V lost 5 bases to trimming and J lost 2 bases, with 16 bases between them. The CDR3 spans 15 residues. DNA for the CDR3: TGTGCCAGCAGCCAGGGGTGGGGGTCCCCCTACGAGCAGTACTTC. Amino acids: CASSQGWGSPYEQYF.

The J gene is TRBJ1-5, the V gene TRBV12-3 or TRBV12-4, with 7 nucleotides matching TRBD1. V dropped 2 bases and J dropped 7; count of bases not matched to a gene: 8. There are 15 residues in the CDR3. The CDR3 reads CASSLTDRDVQPQHF. The CDR3, as DNA: TGTGCCAGCAGTTTAACCGACAGGGATGTCCAGCCCCAGCATTTT.

This clonotype was seen repeatedly, ten times or more. V and J are TRBV7-3 and TRBJ2-3; D uncertain. Looked up from germline, CDR1 is SGHTA and CDR2 is FQGTGA. There are 15 residues in the CDR3. V was pared by 6 bases and J by 0 bases, with 13 bases between. As DNA, the CDR3 is TGTGCCAGCAGGTTCGACGGCTCTAGCACAGATACGCAGTATTTT. Translation gives CASRFDGSSTDTQYF.

Only a few counts were recorded for this clonotype. The rearrangement uses TRBV29-1 and TRBJ2-2, with D unclear. The CDR3 loop spans 13 amino acids. CDR1 is SQVTM and CDR2 is ANQGSEA in the germline V gene. V lost 2 bases and J lost 7, with 11 bases in between. CDR3 DNA sequence: TGCAGCGTTGAACCGGTCCAAGACGGGGAGCTGTTTTTT. Protein sequence: CSVEPVQDGELFF.

V gene TRBV5-1 combines with J gene TRBJ2-5; D is undetermined. V lost 0 bases, J lost 2 bases, and 11 bases lay in between. Germline CDR1 reads SGHRS; CDR2 reads YFSETQ. The length of the CDR3 is 15 residues. The CDR3 reads CASSLAPLSQETQYF. CDR3 coding DNA: TGCGCCAGCAGCTTGGCCCCGTTGTCGCAAGAGACCCAGTACTTC.

The chain joins TRBV18 to TRBJ2-1; D is tentatively TRBD1 or TRBD2 (5 bases each). The CDR3 has 14 residues. With 3 bases removed from V and 4 bases from J, the gap between germline ends came to 10 bases. In germline, CDR1 is KGHSH, CDR2 LQKENI. CDR3 loop: CASSPGPNYNEQFF. DNA for the CDR3: TGTGCCAGCTCACCGGGACCAAATTACAATGAGCAGTTCTTC.

This clonotype was picked up a small number of times. The gene calls are TRBV7-6 and TRBJ2-6; D is unresolved. This CDR3 is built from 14 residues. The V gene's germline CDR1 is SGHVS and CDR2 FNYEAQ. V shed 5 bases and J shed 1 base, with 6 bases lying between them. The CDR3 nucleotides read TGTGCCAGCAGCACTTATTCTGGGGCCAACGTCCTGACTTTC. Its protein is CASSTYSGANVLTF.

In this sample, this clonotype turned up many times. The rearrangement joins TRBV6-6 to TRBJ1-2; D unclear. This CDR3 has 15 amino acids. The germline V and J ends were trimmed by 0 bases and 3 bases, with 11 bases remaining between them. CDR1 is MNHNY and CDR2 is SVGAGI in the germline V gene (reference sequence). CDR3 loop: CASSYSVEVDYGYTF. The CDR3 DNA is TGTGCCAGCAGTTACTCTGTCGAGGTTGACTATGGCTACACCTTC.